This T cell receptor beta chain was observed in a study of OX40 agonist ivuxolimab in advanced cancers. Study findings and constraints: Expanded peripheral T cell antigen specificity was not determined.

The repertoire was sequenced with immunoSEQ multiplex PCR; TCRdb's copy has only in-frame clones and lacks some. The sample includes tens of thousands of clones, over 75% of them seen just once. The CDR3 runs to 19 residues. J was trimmed by 2 bases and V by 4 bases; bases with no gene match: 15. Germline V CDR1 and CDR2: SGDLS, YYNGEE. A note on this clone: The target antigen is unknown.

This chain links TRBV9 with TRBJ2-7; 13 positions agree with TRBD2. The receptor was isolated from an adult with an advanced solid tumor such as melanoma, head and neck, liver or kidney cancer. The starting material was CD4+ or CD8+ T cells sorted from blood, obtained in a trial of the OX40 agonist ivuxolimab. DNA for the CDR3: TGTGCCAGCAGCCCGCGGATTCGGACTAGCGGGAGAATGCCCTACGAGCAGTACTTC. Its translation: CASSPRIRTSGRMPYEQYF.